The 17 T cell receptor beta chains given below trace back to one sample, sequenced in a study of blood T cell repertoires in COVID-19. Sequenced by immunoSEQ multiplex PCR; TCRdb stores in-frame clones only, minus some. The sample contains about 160,000 clones, 75% to 90% of which appear only once. Sequencing was performed on peripheral blood. These receptors all stem from a woman older than 75 with active or convalescent COVID-19.

This clone was counted a few times. The chain combines TRBV6-2 or TRBV6-3 with TRBJ1-6, with 10 bases identical to TRBD1. The CDR3 totals 17 residues. The germline V gene encodes CDR1 MNHEY and CDR2 SVGEGT. After removal of 4 bases from V and 7 bases from J, the junction contained 10 bases not matched to a gene. The DNA for the CDR3 is TGTGCCAGCAGTTCCCCGGACAGGGGGGCCCCAAATTCACCCCTCCACTTT. It codes for CASSSPDRGAPNSPLHF.

J is TRBJ1-3 and V is TRBV28; 8 bases match TRBD1. V trimming: 4 bases; J trimming: 3 bases; junction bases outside the gene matches: 8. CDR1 and CDR2 (germline): MDHEN, SYDVKM. The CDR3 is 16 amino acids. Written as DNA, the CDR3 is TGTGCCAGCAGTTCCATGCCAGGGGGCAGTGGAAACACCATATATTTT. It specifies CASSSMPGGSGNTIYF.

The gene calls are TRBV4-2 and TRBJ2-3, with TRBD2 identical over 12 bases. The germline gives CDR1 LGHNA, CDR2 YNFKEQ. The ends lost 4 bases at V and 4 bases at J; junction bases unmatched: 9. CDR3 size: 17 residues. Here the CDR3 reads CASSRLAGGPVADTQYF. CDR3 nucleotides: TGTGCCAGCAGCCGTCTAGCGGGGGGGCCCGTCGCAGATACGCAGTATTTT.

The chain's CDR3 is CASSQDSGSRGYTF. The CDR3 coding sequence is TGTGCCAGCAGCCAAGATTCGGGGTCACGGGGCTACACCTTC. V usage is TRBV3-1 (or the pseudogene TRBV3-2) and J usage is TRBJ1-2, with unresolved D. Germline V lookup: CDR1 LGHDT, CDR2 YNNKEL (reference sequence). This CDR3 comprises 14 residues. V gave up 0 bases and J gave up 8 bases, with 13 bases separating them.

In DNA form, the CDR3 reads TGTGCCAGCAGCCAAGAAACTAACTACGAGCAGTACTTC. This gives the protein CASSQETNYEQYF. The rearrangement uses TRBV3-1 (or the pseudogene TRBV3-2) and TRBJ2-7; D gene ambiguous. The CDR3 is 13 residues long. Germline values: CDR1 LGHDT, CDR2 YNNKEL (reference sequence). V was clipped by 0 bases and J by 3 bases, with 6 bases between them.

J is TRBJ2-7 and V is TRBV6-6; TRBD1 matches 10 bases. Germline V gives CDR1 MNHNY, CDR2 SVGAGI (reference sequence). V shed 5 bases, J shed 4 bases, and the junction held 14 bases outside the gene matches. The CDR3 spans 17 residues. The CDR3 reads CASSRTGGPQPVYEQYF. For the CDR3, the DNA is TGTGCCAGCAGTCGGACAGGGGGTCCGCAACCCGTTTACGAGCAGTACTTC.

The V call is TRBV6-2 or TRBV6-3, the J call TRBJ1-5, with D uncertain. V was cut by 5 bases and J by 9 bases, with 14 bases left in between. The CDR3 totals 13 residues. The germline V gene has CDR1 MNHEY and CDR2 SVGEGT. CDR3 protein: CASSQRPAVPQHF. DNA of the CDR3: TGTGCCAGCAGTCAACGCCCAGCGGTGCCCCAGCATTTT.

This clone was seen a handful of times. The chain recombines TRBV11-3 with TRBJ2-1, with 12 bases lining up with TRBD2. V lost 1 base to trimming and J lost 3 bases; unmatched junction nucleotides: 4. The germline V gene encodes CDR1 SGHNT and CDR2 YENEEA. The CDR3 totals 17 residues. The CDR3 DNA is TGTGCCAGCAGCTTAGTGCTAGCGGGGGGGTACTACAATGAGCAGTTCTTC. This translates into CASSLVLAGGYYNEQFF.

V usage is TRBV5-1 and J usage is TRBJ2-6, with D possibly being TRBD1 (7 bases). Looked up from germline, CDR1 is SGHRS and CDR2 is YFSETQ. The V gene lost 4 bases and the J gene lost 4 bases, with 18 bases spanning the gap. The CDR3 spans 17 residues. The CDR3 protein is CASSEQWRGQGANVLTF. Written as DNA, the CDR3 is TGCGCCAGCAGCGAACAGTGGAGGGGGCAGGGGGCCAACGTCCTGACTTTC.

V is TRBV5-1 and J is TRBJ2-5; 8 bases match TRBD1. The CDR3 is 13 residues long. The ends lost 4 bases at V and 2 bases at J; junction bases unmatched: 1. Germline CDR1 reads SGHRS; CDR2 reads YFSETQ. The CDR3 here is CASSRTGQETQYF. CDR3 in DNA: TGCGCCAGCAGCCGGACAGGGCAAGAGACCCAGTACTTC.

This clone came up a few times. This chain joins TRBV6-1 and TRBJ1-6; D is undetermined. CDR3 length equals 12 residues. V gave up 1 base and J gave up 10 bases, with 5 bases separating them. Germline lookup yields CDR1 MNHNS and CDR2 SASEGT. CDR3 amino acids: CASSEGSSPLHF. The CDR3 coding sequence is TGTGCCAGCAGTGAAGGGAGCTCACCCCTCCACTTT.

The table lists this clone with a few counts. V gene TRBV6-5 combines with J gene TRBJ1-5; 7 bases fit TRBD1. V was pared by 6 bases and J by 4 bases, with 6 bases of the junction left unmatched. Germline CDR1 reads MNHEY; CDR2 reads SVGAGI. CDR3 length: 14 amino acids. The CDR3 protein is CASRMGQTNQPQHF. In nucleotides, the CDR3 is TGTGCCAGCAGGATGGGACAGACTAATCAGCCCCAGCATTTT.

The CDR3, as DNA: TGCGCCAGCAGTACGGGGGAAGGAAATCAGCCCCAGCATTTT. Its translation: CASSTGEGNQPQHF. The chain recombines TRBV5-1 with TRBJ1-5; a possible D gene is TRBD1 (5 bases). Per the germline V gene, CDR1 is SGHRS and CDR2 is YFSETQ. V dropped 5 bases and J dropped 4 bases, with 13 bases sitting between them. The CDR3 extends over 14 amino acids.

In this sample, this clone turned up a few times. The V gene is TRBV30, the J gene TRBJ1-3; D perhaps matches TRBD1 (5 bases). The CDR3 is 16 residues long. With 0 bases removed from V and 4 bases from J, the gap between germline ends came to 16 bases. Looked up from germline, CDR1 is GTSNPN and CDR2 is SVGIG (reference sequence). The DNA of the CDR3 is TGTGCCTGGAGTGTACGATCTGGACAAAGGGGAAACACCATATATTTT. Protein sequence: CAWSVRSGQRGNTIYF. The variable domain in full, completed from reference TRBV30 and TRBJ1-3, reads SQTIHQWPATLVQPVGSPLSLECTVEGTSNPNLYWYRQAAGRGLQLLFYSVGIGQISSEVPQNLSASRPQDRQFILSSKKLLLSDSGFYLCAWSVRSGQRGNTIYFGEGSWLTVV.

V and J are TRBV6-2 or TRBV6-3 and TRBJ1-1; the match to TRBD1 covers 8 bases. J was trimmed by 4 bases and V by 5 bases; bases with no gene match: 3. The CDR3 totals 13 residues. The germline gives CDR1 MNHEY, CDR2 SVGEGT. The CDR3 region is CASSSTGGTEAFF. As DNA, the CDR3 is TGTGCCAGCAGTAGTACAGGGGGCACTGAAGCTTTCTTT.

This clone was seen only once. The chain uses TRBV6-1 and TRBJ2-1; D perhaps matches TRBD2 (6 bases). V lost 3 bases and J 8 bases, leaving 11 bases between the germline ends. Germline loops: CDR1 MNHNS, CDR2 SASEGT. This CDR3 contains 13 residues. CDR3 in amino acids: CASSDGGLDEQFF. CDR3 coding DNA: TGTGCCAGCAGTGACGGGGGACTCGATGAGCAGTTCTTC.

V gene TRBV3-1 (or the pseudogene TRBV3-2) combines with J gene TRBJ2-7; TRBD2 matches 10 bases. Unmatched junction bases numbered 6, after V lost 4 bases and J lost 6 bases. The V gene's germline CDR1 is LGHDT and CDR2 YNNKEL (reference sequence). The CDR3 length is 14 residues. The CDR3, as DNA: TGTGCCAGCAGCCCCATAGCGGGGGGTACCGAGCAGTACTTC. Translation gives CASSPIAGGTEQYF.